Listed below are T cell receptor beta chains from one sample, sequenced in a study of blood T cell repertoires in COVID-19. TCRdb keeps only in-frame clones here, not all; method: immunoSEQ multiplex PCR. The repertoire holds 280,000 or so clones, with 85% to 90% as singletons. The sample comprised peripheral blood. The receptor set was obtained from a human donor in a cohort sampled during active COVID-19. Both conserved end residues are part of each CDR3. Each record gives: J gene, D gene, clone size, V gene, CDR3 DNA, CDR3 protein. D genes are given only for firm matches. The size of a clone is reported for some rows only, either as once, few or many, or as a class for expanded clones.

j_gene: TRBJ2-1; d_gene: TRBD2; abundance: once; v_gene: TRBV5-1; CDR3nt: TGCGCCAGCAGCCGTCCGACTAGCGGAGATTACAATGAGCAGTTCTTC; CDR3aa: CASSRPTSGDYNEQFF
j_gene: TRBJ2-2; d_gene: .; abundance: .; v_gene: TRBV3-1/TRBV3-2; CDR3nt: TGTGCCAGCAACCAGCGGGTAAACACCGGGGAGCTGTTTTTT; CDR3aa: CASNQRVNTGELFF
j_gene: TRBJ2-6; d_gene: TRBD2; abundance: .; v_gene: TRBV29-1; CDR3nt: TGCAGCGTTGGGCCAGGACTGCGACTAGCGGGAGTGGATGGGGCCAACGTCCTGACTTTC; CDR3aa: CSVGPGLRLAGVDGANVLTF
j_gene: TRBJ1-6; d_gene: .; abundance: .; v_gene: TRBV28; CDR3nt: TGTGCCAGCTATCCGAGTGGTAATTCACCCCTCCACTTT; CDR3aa: CASYPSGNSPLHF
j_gene: TRBJ2-1; d_gene: TRBD2; abundance: .; v_gene: TRBV5-4; CDR3nt: TGTGCCAGCAGTTTTAATACTCTAGCGGGAGGGTCCAACTCCTACAATGAGCAGTTCTTC; CDR3aa: CASSFNTLAGGSNSYNEQFF
j_gene: TRBJ2-2; d_gene: TRBD2; abundance: .; v_gene: TRBV7-6; CDR3nt: TGTGCCAGCAGCCCTTACGGGGGCGGGAGGGGTACCGGGGAGCTGTTTTTT; CDR3aa: CASSPYGGGRGTGELFF
j_gene: TRBJ2-3; d_gene: TRBD1; abundance: .; v_gene: TRBV24-1; CDR3nt: TGTGCCACCAGTGATTTTGGACAGGGGGCGGTAGATACGCAGTATTTT; CDR3aa: CATSDFGQGAVDTQYF
j_gene: TRBJ2-7; d_gene: .; abundance: .; v_gene: TRBV6-5; CDR3nt: TGTGCCAGCAGACAGGACTACGAGCAGTACTTC; CDR3aa: CASRQDYEQYF
j_gene: TRBJ2-5; d_gene: .; abundance: .; v_gene: TRBV13; CDR3nt: TGTGCCAGCAGCTTCCGGGGCCAAGAGACCCAGTACTTC; CDR3aa: CASSFRGQETQYF
j_gene: TRBJ2-7; d_gene: .; abundance: .; v_gene: TRBV18; CDR3nt: TGTGCCAGCTCACCTGGAATTTCAGGTAGCTCCTACGAGCAGTACTTC; CDR3aa: CASSPGISGSSYEQYF
j_gene: TRBJ1-2; d_gene: .; abundance: .; v_gene: TRBV3-1/TRBV3-2; CDR3nt: TGTGCCAGCAGCCAAGAGGTGGGTAGCGGTGGCTACACCTTC; CDR3aa: CASSQEVGSGGYTF
j_gene: TRBJ1-2; d_gene: TRBD1; abundance: .; v_gene: TRBV10-3; CDR3nt: TGTGCCATCTCGGGACAGGGGGCTGGGGGCTACACCTTC; CDR3aa: CAISGQGAGGYTF
j_gene: TRBJ2-3; d_gene: TRBD2; abundance: few; v_gene: TRBV9; CDR3nt: TGTGCCAGCAGCCCCCGTGGCGGGGGTGACACAGATACGCAGTATTTT; CDR3aa: CASSPRGGGDTDTQYF
j_gene: TRBJ1-1; d_gene: .; abundance: once; v_gene: TRBV18; CDR3nt: TGTGCCAGCCAGCGGGGGGCCAACACTGAAGCTTTCTTT; CDR3aa: CASQRGANTEAFF
j_gene: TRBJ1-4; d_gene: TRBD1; abundance: .; v_gene: TRBV4-2; CDR3nt: TGTGCCAGCAGTCAGACGATTTCCAGGGGGAATGAAAAACTGTTTTTT; CDR3aa: CASSQTISRGNEKLFF
j_gene: TRBJ2-2; d_gene: TRBD2; abundance: .; v_gene: TRBV7-9; CDR3nt: TGTGCCAGCAGCCCCAGCGGGAGAGGCACCGGGGAGCTGTTTTTT; CDR3aa: CASSPSGRGTGELFF
j_gene: TRBJ2-1; d_gene: TRBD2; abundance: .; v_gene: TRBV25-1; CDR3nt: TGTGCCAGCACTATTAGCGGGAGCTCCTACAATGAGCAGTTCTTC; CDR3aa: CASTISGSSYNEQFF
j_gene: TRBJ2-2; d_gene: .; abundance: few; v_gene: TRBV19; CDR3nt: TGTGCCACCCGTCTGGGCCCGACCCCCGGGGAGCTGTTTTTT; CDR3aa: CATRLGPTPGELFF
j_gene: TRBJ2-3; d_gene: TRBD2; abundance: .; v_gene: TRBV5-1; CDR3nt: TGCGCCAGCAGCTTGGGGCTAGCGGGAGGCTCCCATACGCAGTATTTT; CDR3aa: CASSLGLAGGSHTQYF
j_gene: TRBJ2-1; d_gene: .; abundance: .; v_gene: TRBV28; CDR3nt: TGTGCCAGCAGTTTAACCCAGGGAAACGAGCAGTTCTTC; CDR3aa: CASSLTQGNEQFF
j_gene: TRBJ2-7; d_gene: TRBD2; abundance: .; v_gene: TRBV30; CDR3nt: TGTGCCTGGAGTGCCACTAGCGGGGCGCAGTACTTC; CDR3aa: CAWSATSGAQYF
j_gene: TRBJ2-3; d_gene: .; abundance: .; v_gene: TRBV19; CDR3nt: TGTGCCAGTAAGGAGCGGGCGGTGGCAGATACGCAGTATTTT; CDR3aa: CASKERAVADTQYF